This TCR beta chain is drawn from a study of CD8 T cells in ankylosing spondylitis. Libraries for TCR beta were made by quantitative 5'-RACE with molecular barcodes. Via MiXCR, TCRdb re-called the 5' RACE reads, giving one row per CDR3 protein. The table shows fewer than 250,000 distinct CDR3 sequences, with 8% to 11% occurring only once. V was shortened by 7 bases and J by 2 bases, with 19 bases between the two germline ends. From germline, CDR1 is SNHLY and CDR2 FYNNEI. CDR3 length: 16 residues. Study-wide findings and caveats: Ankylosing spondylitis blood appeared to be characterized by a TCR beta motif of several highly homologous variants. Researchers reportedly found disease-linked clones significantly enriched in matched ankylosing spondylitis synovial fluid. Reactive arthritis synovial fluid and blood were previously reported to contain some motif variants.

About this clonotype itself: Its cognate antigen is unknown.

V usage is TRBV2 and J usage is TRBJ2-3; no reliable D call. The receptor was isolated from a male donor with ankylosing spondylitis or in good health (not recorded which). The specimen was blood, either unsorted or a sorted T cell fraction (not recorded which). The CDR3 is CASIPWGRSNTDTQYF. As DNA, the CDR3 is TGTGCCAGCATTCCATGGGGTCGTAGTAACACAGATACGCAGTATTTT.